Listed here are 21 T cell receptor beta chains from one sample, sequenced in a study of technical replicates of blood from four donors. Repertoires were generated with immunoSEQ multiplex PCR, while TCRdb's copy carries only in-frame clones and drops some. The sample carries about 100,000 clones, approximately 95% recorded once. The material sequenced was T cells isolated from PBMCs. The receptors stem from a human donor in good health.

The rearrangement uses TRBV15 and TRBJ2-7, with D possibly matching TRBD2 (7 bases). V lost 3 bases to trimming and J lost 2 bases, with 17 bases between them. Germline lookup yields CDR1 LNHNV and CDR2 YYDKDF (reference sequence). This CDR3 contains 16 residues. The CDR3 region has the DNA TGTGCCACCAGCAGGGGGACCACAGGGAGGGCCTACGAGCAGTACTTC. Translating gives CATSRGTTGRAYEQYF.

CDR3 sequence reads: CASSEGLARHNEQFF. Here the CDR3 DNA reads TGTGCCAGCAGCGAGGGACTAGCGAGGCACAATGAGCAGTTCTTC. This chain uses TRBV9 with TRBJ2-1; 10 nucleotides line up with TRBD2. The CDR3 is 15 residues long. CDR1 SGDLS and CDR2 YYNGEE come from the germline V gene. V shed 3 bases, J shed 5 bases, and the junction held 5 bases outside the gene matches.

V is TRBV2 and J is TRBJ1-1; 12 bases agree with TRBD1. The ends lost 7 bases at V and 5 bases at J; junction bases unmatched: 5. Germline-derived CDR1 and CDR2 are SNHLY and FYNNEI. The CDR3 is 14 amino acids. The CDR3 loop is CASIGDRGLTEAFF. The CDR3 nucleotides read TGTGCCAGCATTGGGGACAGGGGGCTAACTGAAGCTTTCTTT.

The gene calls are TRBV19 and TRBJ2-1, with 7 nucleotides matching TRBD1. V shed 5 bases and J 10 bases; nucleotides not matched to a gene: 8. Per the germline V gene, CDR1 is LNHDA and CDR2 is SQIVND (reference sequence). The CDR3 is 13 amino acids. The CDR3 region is CASSQDRYREQFF. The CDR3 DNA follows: TGTGCCAGTAGTCAGGACAGGTATAGGGAGCAGTTCTTC. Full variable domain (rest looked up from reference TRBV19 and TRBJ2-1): DGGITQSPKYLFRKEGQNVTLSCEQNLNHDAMYWYRQDPGQGLRLIYYSQIVNDFQKGDIAEGYSVSREKKESFPLTVTSAQKNPTAFYLCASSQDRYREQFFGPGTRLTVL.

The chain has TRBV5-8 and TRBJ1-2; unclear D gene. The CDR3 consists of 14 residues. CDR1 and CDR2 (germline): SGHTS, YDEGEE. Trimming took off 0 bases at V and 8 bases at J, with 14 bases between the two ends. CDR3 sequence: CASSLGLGEGGYTF. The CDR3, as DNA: TGTGCCAGCAGCTTGGGGCTCGGGGAGGGAGGCTACACCTTC.

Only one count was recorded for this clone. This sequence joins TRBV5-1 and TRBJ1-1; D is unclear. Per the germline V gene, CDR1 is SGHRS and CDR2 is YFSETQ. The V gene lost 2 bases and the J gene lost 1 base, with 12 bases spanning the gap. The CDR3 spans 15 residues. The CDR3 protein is CASSFKGVGNTEAFF. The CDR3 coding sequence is TGCGCCAGCAGCTTCAAGGGAGTAGGGAACACTGAAGCTTTCTTT. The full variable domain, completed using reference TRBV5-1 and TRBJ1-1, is KAGVTQTPRYLIKTRGQQVTLSCSPISGHRSVSWYQQTPGQGLQFLFEYFSETQRNKGNFPGRFSGRQFSNSRSEMNVSTLELGDSALYLCASSFKGVGNTEAFFGQGTRLTVV.

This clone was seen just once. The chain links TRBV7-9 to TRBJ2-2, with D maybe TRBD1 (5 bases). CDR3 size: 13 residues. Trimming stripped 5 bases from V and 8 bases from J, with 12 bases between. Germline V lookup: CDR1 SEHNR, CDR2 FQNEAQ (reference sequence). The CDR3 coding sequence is TGTGCCAGCAGCGTGGGGCTATTGGGGGAGCTGTTTTTT. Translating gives CASSVGLLGELFF.

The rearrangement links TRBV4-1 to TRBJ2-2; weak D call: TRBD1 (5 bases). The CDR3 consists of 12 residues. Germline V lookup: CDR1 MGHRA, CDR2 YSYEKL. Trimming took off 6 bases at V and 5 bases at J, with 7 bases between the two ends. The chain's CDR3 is CASRDRTGELFF. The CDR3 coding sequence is TGCGCCAGCAGAGACAGAACCGGGGAGCTGTTTTTT.

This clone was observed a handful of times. The CDR3 DNA reads TGTGCCAGCAGTGAAGACAGCTATGGCTACACCTTC. This codes for CASSEDSYGYTF. The rearrangement links TRBV2 to TRBJ1-2; D gene unclear. The V and J ends lost 1 base and 4 bases respectively, with 4 bases between them. The CDR3 covers 12 residues. The germline gives CDR1 SNHLY, CDR2 FYNNEI. The full variable domain, rest sourced from reference TRBV2 and TRBJ1-2, is EPEVTQTPSHQVTQMGQEVILRCVPISNHLYFYWYRQILGQKVEFLVSFYNNEISEKSEIFDDQFSVERPDGSNFTLKIRSTKLEDSAMYFCASSEDSYGYTFGSGTRLTVV.

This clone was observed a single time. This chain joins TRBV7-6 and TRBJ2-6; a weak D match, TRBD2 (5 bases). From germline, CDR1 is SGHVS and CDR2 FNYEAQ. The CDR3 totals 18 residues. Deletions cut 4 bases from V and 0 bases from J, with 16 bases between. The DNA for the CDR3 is TGTGCCAGCAGCTCGATCCGGGGTCCCAGCTCTGGGGCCAACGTCCTGACTTTC. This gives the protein CASSSIRGPSSGANVLTF.

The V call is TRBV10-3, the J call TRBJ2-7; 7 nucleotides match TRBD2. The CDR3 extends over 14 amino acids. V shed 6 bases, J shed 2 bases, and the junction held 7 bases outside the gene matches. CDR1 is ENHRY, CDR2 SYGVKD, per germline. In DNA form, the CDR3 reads TGTGCCATCAGGGATAGCGGGCTTCCCTACGAGCAGTACTTC. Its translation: CAIRDSGLPYEQYF.

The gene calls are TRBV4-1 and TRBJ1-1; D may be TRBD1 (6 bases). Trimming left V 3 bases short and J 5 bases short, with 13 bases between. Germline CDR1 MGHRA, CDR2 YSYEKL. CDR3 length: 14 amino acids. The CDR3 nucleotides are TGCGCCAGCAGCCAGACGACAGGTATAACTGAAGCTTTCTTT. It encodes CASSQTTGITEAFF.

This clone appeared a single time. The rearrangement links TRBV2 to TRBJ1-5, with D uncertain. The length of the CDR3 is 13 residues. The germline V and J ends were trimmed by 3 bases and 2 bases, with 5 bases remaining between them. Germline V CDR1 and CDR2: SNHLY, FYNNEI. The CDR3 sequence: CASSDSGNQPQHF. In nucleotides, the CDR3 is TGTGCCAGCAGTGACTCAGGCAATCAGCCCCAGCATTTT.

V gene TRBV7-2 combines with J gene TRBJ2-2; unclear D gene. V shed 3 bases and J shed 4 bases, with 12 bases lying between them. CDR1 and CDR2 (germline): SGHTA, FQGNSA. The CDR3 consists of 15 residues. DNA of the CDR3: TGTGCCAGCAGCTTCAGTGGGCGCAGCACCGGGGAGCTGTTTTTT. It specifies CASSFSGRSTGELFF. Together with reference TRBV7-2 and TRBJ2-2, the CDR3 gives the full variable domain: GAGVSQSPSNKVTEKGKDVELRCDPISGHTALYWYRQSLGQGLEFLIYFQGNSAPDKSGLPSDRFSAERTGGSVSTLTIQRTQQEDSAVYLCASSFSGRSTGELFFGEGSRLTVL.

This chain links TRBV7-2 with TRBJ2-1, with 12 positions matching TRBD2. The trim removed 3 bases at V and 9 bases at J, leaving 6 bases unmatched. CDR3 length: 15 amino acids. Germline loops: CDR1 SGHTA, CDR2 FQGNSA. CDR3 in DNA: TGTGCCAGCAGCTTTGCTAGCGGGAGGGCCCTTGAGCAGTTCTTC. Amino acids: CASSFASGRALEQFF.

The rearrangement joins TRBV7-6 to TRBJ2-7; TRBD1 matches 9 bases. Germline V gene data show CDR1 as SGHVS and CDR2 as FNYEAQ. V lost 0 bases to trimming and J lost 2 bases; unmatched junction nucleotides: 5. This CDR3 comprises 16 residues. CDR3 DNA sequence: TGTGCCAGCAGCTTAGCCGCCGGGACAGGGACCTACGAGCAGTACTTC. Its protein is CASSLAAGTGTYEQYF. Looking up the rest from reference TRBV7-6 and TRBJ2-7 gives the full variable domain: GAGVSQSPRYKVTKRGQDVALRCDPISGHVSLYWYRQALGQGPEFLTYFNYEAQQDKSGLPNDRFSAERPEGSISTLTIQRTEQRDSAMYRCASSLAAGTGTYEQYFGPGTRLTVT.

The CDR3 loop is CASSFWASGLGLNTGELFF. For the CDR3, the DNA is TGTGCCAGCAGCTTCTGGGCTAGCGGGTTGGGCCTTAACACCGGGGAGCTGTTTTTT. The chain has TRBV7-9 and TRBJ2-2; 8 bases align to TRBD2. Germline V gives CDR1 SEHNR, CDR2 FQNEAQ (reference sequence). J was trimmed by 2 bases and V by 3 bases; bases with no gene match: 14. CDR3 length: 19 amino acids.

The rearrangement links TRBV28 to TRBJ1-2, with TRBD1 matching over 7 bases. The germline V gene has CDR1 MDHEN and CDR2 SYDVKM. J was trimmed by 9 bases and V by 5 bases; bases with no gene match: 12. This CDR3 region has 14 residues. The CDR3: CASSGGTAKLSYTF. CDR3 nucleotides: TGTGCCAGCAGTGGGGGGACAGCGAAGTTGAGCTACACCTTC.

CDR3 loop: CASSIDRQVVNNEQFF. For the CDR3, the DNA is TGTGCCAGTAGTATAGACCGACAGGTTGTAAACAATGAGCAGTTCTTC. The chain joins TRBV19 to TRBJ2-1, with D possibly TRBD1 on 6 matching bases. Germline-derived CDR1 and CDR2 are LNHDA and SQIVND (reference sequence). The CDR3 is 16 amino acids. Between the trimmed V and J ends, which lost 0 bases and 5 bases, there was a span of 14 bases.

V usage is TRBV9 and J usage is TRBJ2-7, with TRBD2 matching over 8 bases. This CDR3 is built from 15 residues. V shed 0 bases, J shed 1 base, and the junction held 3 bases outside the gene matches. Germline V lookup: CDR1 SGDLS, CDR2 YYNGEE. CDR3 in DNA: TGTGCCAGCAGCGTAGCGAGCGGGAGATCCTACGAGCAGTACTTC. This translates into CASSVASGRSYEQYF.

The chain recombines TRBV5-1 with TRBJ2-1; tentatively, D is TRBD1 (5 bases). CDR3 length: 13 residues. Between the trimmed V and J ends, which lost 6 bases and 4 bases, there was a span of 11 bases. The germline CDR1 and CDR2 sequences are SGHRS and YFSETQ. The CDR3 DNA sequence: TGCGCCAGCACCACAGGAGAGTACAATGAGCAGTTCTTC. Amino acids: CASTTGEYNEQFF.